Listed here are 2 T cell receptor beta chains from one sample, sequenced in a study of shared clonotypes between healthy human individuals. CD8 cells regarded as naive lacked CD45RO, were positively chosen for CCR7, and omitted terminally differentiated effector memory CD45RA+ cells. TCRdb's table, derived via immunoSEQ multiplex PCR, lists solely in-frame clones and lacks some. The sample lists about 2 million clones; over 85% were seen once. The sample was naive CD8+ T cells sorted from blood. The receptors here all came from a young man in good health.

This clone was seen only once. CDR3 sequence: CASSLRDNYNEQYF. In nucleotides, the CDR3 is TGTGCCAGCAGCTTGCGGGACAATTACAACGAGCAGTACTTC. This rearrangement joins TRBV5-8 to TRBJ2-7; D may be TRBD1 (6 bases). Between the trimmed V and J ends, which lost 1 base and 5 bases, there was a span of 13 bases. This CDR3 has 14 residues. Per the germline V gene, CDR1 is SGHTS and CDR2 is YDEGEE.

This chain's CDR3 is CAIGPAYEQYF. CDR3 DNA: TGTGCCATCGGACCTGCCTACGAGCAGTACTTC. The chain combines TRBV19 with TRBJ2-7, with D uncertain. Germline CDR1 LNHDA, CDR2 SQIVND (reference sequence). Trimming removed 10 bases from V and 2 bases from J, with 9 bases in between. The CDR3 totals 11 residues. The full variable domain, its missing parts supplied by reference TRBV19 and TRBJ2-7, is DGGITQSPKYLFRKEGQNVTLSCEQNLNHDAMYWYRQDPGQGLRLIYYSQIVNDFQKGDIAEGYSVSREKKESFPLTVTSAQKNPTAFYLCAIGPAYEQYFGPGTRLTVT.